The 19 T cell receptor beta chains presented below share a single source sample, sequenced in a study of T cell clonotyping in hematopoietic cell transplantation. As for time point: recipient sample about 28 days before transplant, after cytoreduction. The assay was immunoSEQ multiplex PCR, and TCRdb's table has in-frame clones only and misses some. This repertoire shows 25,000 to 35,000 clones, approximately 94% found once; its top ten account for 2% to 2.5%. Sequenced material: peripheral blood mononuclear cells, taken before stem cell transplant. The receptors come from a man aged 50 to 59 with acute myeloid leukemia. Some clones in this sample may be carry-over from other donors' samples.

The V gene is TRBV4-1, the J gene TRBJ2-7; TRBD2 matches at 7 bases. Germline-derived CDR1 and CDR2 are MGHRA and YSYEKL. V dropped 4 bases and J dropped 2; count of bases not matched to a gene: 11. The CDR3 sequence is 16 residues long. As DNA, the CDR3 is TGCGCCAGCAGCCCTCACTGGGAGGCGGGAGCCTACGAGCAGTACTTC. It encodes CASSPHWEAGAYEQYF.

Written as DNA, the CDR3 is TGTGCCAGCAGTGAGGGGAGGGGCGCGTCTAAAGCTTTCTTT. Its protein product is CASSEGRGASKAFF. The V call is TRBV2, the J call TRBJ1-1; tentatively, D is TRBD1 (5 bases). CDR1 and CDR2 (germline): SNHLY, FYNNEI. V lost 3 bases and J lost 9, with 17 bases in between. The length of the CDR3 is 14 residues.

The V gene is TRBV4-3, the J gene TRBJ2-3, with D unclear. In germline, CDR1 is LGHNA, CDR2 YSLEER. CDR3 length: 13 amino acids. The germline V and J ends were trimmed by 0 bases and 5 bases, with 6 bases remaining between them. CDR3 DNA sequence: TGCGCCAGCAGCCAAGACAACCTAGATACGCAGTATTTT. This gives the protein CASSQDNLDTQYF.

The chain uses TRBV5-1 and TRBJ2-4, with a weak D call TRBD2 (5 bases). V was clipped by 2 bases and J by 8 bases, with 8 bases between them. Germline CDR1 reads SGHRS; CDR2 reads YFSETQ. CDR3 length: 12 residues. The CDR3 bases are TGCGCCAGCAGCTTAGACGGGGACATTCAGTACTTC. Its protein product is CASSLDGDIQYF.

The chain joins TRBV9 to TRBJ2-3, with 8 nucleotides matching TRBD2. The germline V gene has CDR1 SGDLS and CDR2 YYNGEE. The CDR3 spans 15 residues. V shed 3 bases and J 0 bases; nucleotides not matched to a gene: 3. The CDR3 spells CASSAASGSTDTQYF. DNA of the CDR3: TGTGCCAGCAGCGCGGCTAGCGGGAGCACAGATACGCAGTATTTT.

The CDR3, as DNA: TGTGCCAGCAGTTTCAGGGGGTCTGGAAACACCATATATTTT. Protein sequence: CASSFRGSGNTIYF. The chain is built from TRBV6-6 and TRBJ1-3; 7 bases align to TRBD1. V lost 4 bases and J lost 1; bases outside the gene matches: 1. Looked up from germline, CDR1 is MNHNY and CDR2 is SVGAGI (reference sequence). This CDR3 has 14 amino acids.

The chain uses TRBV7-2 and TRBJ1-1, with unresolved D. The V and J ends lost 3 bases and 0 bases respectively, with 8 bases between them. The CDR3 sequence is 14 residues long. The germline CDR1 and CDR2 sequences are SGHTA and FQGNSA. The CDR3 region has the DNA TGTGCCAGCAGCTTGGACCGAGTGAACACTGAAGCTTTCTTT. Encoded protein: CASSLDRVNTEAFF. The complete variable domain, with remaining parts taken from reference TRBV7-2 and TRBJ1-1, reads GAGVSQSPSNKVTEKGKDVELRCDPISGHTALYWYRQSLGQGLEFLIYFQGNSAPDKSGLPSDRFSAERTGGSVSTLTIQRTQQEDSAVYLCASSLDRVNTEAFFGQGTRLTVV.

CDR3 DNA: TGTGCCAGCAGTCCGGCGGGGGATGGAGATACGCAGTATTTT. Translating it yields CASSPAGDGDTQYF. The chain links TRBV9 to TRBJ2-3; 7 bases are a match to TRBD2. CDR3 length: 14 amino acids. Per germline, CDR1 SGDLS and CDR2 YYNGEE. V lost 5 bases and J lost 5; bases outside the gene matches: 8. Using reference TRBV9 and TRBJ2-3 for the parts outside the CDR3, the full variable domain is DSGVTQTPKHLITATGQRVTLRCSPRSGDLSVYWYQQSLDQGLQFLIQYYNGEERAKGNILERFSAQQFPDLHSELNLSSLELGDSALYFCASSPAGDGDTQYFGPGTRLTVL.

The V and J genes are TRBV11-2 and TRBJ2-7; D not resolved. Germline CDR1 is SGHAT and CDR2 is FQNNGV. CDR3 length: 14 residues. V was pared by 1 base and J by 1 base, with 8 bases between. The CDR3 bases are TGTGCCAGCAGCTTAGGACCTTCTTCCTACGAGCAGTACTTC. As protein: CASSLGPSSYEQYF. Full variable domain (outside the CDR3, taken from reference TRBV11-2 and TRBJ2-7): EAGVAQSPRYKIIEKRQSVAFWCNPISGHATLYWYQQILGQGPKLLIQFQNNGVVDDSQLPKDRFSAERLKGVDSTLKIQPAKLEDSAVYLCASSLGPSSYEQYFGPGTRLTVT.

CDR3 nucleotides: TGTGCCAGTAGTAGGGGACTAGCGGGAGCCTACGAGCAGTACTTC. This codes for CASSRGLAGAYEQYF. The chain has TRBV19 and TRBJ2-7, with 14 bases fitting TRBD2. There are 15 residues in the CDR3. Germline loops: CDR1 LNHDA, CDR2 SQIVND (reference sequence). V lost 4 bases and J lost 2; bases outside the gene matches: 1. Filled out from reference TRBV19 and TRBJ2-7, the complete variable domain reads DGGITQSPKYLFRKEGQNVTLSCEQNLNHDAMYWYRQDPGQGLRLIYYSQIVNDFQKGDIAEGYSVSREKKESFPLTVTSAQKNPTAFYLCASSRGLAGAYEQYFGPGTRLTVT.

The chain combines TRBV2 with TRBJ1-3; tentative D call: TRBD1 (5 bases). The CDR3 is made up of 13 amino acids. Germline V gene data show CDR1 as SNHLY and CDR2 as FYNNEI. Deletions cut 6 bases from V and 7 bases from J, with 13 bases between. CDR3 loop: CASRGTWRNTIYF. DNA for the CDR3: TGTGCCAGCAGGGGGACCTGGAGGAACACCATATATTTT. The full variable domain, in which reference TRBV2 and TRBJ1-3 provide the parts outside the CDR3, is EPEVTQTPSHQVTQMGQEVILRCVPISNHLYFYWYRQILGQKVEFLVSFYNNEISEKSEIFDDQFSVERPDGSNFTLKIRSTKLEDSAMYFCASRGTWRNTIYFGEGSWLTVV.

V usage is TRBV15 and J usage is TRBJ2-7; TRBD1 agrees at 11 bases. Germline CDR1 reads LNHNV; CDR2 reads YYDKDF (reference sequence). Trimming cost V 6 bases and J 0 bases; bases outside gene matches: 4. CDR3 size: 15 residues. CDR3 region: CATSIGTGGSYEQYF. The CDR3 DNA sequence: TGTGCCACCAGTATCGGGACAGGGGGCTCCTACGAGCAGTACTTC.

CDR3 DNA: TGCGCCAGCAGACAGGAGAGTTACGAGCAGTACTTC. This encodes CASRQESYEQYF. V gene TRBV5-1 combines with J gene TRBJ2-7; TRBD1 is a possible D gene (5 bases). The CDR3 has 12 residues. Germline V gene data show CDR1 as SGHRS and CDR2 as YFSETQ. V gave up 5 bases and J gave up 4 bases, with 10 bases separating them.

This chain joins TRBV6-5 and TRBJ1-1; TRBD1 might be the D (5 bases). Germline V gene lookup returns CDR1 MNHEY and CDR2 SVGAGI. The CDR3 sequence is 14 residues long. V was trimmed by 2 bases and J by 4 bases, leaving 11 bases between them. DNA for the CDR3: TGTGCCAGCAGTTACAAGGGGCCGGGCACTGAAGCTTTCTTT. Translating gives CASSYKGPGTEAFF.

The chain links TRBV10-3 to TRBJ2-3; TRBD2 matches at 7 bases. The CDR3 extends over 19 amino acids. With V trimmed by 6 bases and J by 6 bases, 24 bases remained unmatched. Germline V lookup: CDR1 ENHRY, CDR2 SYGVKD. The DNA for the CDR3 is TGTGCCATCAGGGGTGGGGAGGGGAGTAGCCCCGGCCCCACTGATACGCAGTATTTT. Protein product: CAIRGGEGSSPGPTDTQYF.

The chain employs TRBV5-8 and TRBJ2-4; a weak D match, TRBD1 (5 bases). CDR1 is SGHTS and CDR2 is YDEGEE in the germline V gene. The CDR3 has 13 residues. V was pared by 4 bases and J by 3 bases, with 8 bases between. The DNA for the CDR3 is TGTGCCAGCAGCAAGGGGTTCAAAAACATTCAGTACTTC. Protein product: CASSKGFKNIQYF.

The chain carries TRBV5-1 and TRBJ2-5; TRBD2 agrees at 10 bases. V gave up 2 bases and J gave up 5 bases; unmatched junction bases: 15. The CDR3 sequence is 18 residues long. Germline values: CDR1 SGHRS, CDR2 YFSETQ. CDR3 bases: TGCGCCAGCAGCTTTACGATAGCGGGAGGAGGAGTGCGGGAGACCCAGTACTTC. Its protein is CASSFTIAGGGVRETQYF.

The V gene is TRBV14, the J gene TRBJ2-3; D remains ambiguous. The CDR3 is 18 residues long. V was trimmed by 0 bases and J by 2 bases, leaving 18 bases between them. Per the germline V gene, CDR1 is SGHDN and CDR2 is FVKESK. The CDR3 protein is CASSQDKAVTSLTDTQYF. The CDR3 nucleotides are TGTGCCAGCAGCCAAGATAAAGCTGTCACCTCCCTCACAGATACGCAGTATTTT.

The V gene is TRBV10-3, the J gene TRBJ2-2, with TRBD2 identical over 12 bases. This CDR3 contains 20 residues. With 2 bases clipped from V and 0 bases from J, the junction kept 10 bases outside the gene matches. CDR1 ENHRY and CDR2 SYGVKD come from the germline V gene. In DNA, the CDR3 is TGTGCCATCAGTGAGAACCTTCTAGCGGGGGGGCCCCCGAACACCGGGGAGCTGTTTTTT. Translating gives CAISENLLAGGPPNTGELFF.